Sequencing of this T cell receptor beta chain was carried out in a study of shared clonotypes between healthy human individuals. Using immunoSEQ multiplex PCR, the repertoire was profiled, and TCRdb retains in-frame clones only, with some absent. The sample records roughly 2,300,000 clones, less than 95% being singletons. A note on this clone: Its antigen is not known.

Findings and limits, study-wide: Collection of samples was limited to blood; tissue repertoires likely differ.

CDR1 is MNHNS, CDR2 SASEGT, per germline. The germline V and J ends were trimmed by 4 bases and 7 bases, with 23 bases remaining between them. The CDR3 contains 17 residues. The chain employs TRBV6-1 and TRBJ2-1; D is unresolved. Sequenced material: naive CD4+ T cells from PBMCs. Sample subset: CD45RA+ positively selected. The source is a man aged 18-30 years in good health. Some clones in this sample may be carry-over from other donors' samples. The DNA for the CDR3 is TGTGCCAGCAGTGTATCCTTCACCTCGAAGGTGGGAAATGAGCAGTTCTTC. Translation gives CASSVSFTSKVGNEQFF.